These 19 T cell receptor beta chains originate from one sample sequenced in a study of OX40 agonist ivuxolimab in advanced cancers. The data were produced by immunoSEQ multiplex PCR, yet TCRdb's version contains in-frame clones alone and is incomplete. This table has approximately 69,000 clones, 91% appearing once. Sequenced here: CD4+ or CD8+ T cells sorted from blood, sampled in a trial of the OX40 agonist ivuxolimab. All receptors derive from an adult with an advanced solid tumor such as melanoma, head and neck, liver or kidney cancer.

The count of this clone is one. The chain combines TRBV19 with TRBJ2-2; the D is unclear. Looked up from germline, CDR1 is LNHDA and CDR2 is SQIVND (reference sequence). The V end was cut by 6 bases, the J end by 2 bases, with 10 bases between. The CDR3 has 14 residues. The CDR3 region is CASRRYANTGELFF. CDR3 bases: TGTGCCAGTAGAAGATATGCTAACACCGGGGAGCTGTTTTTT.

The V call is TRBV6-5, the J call TRBJ2-1; the D is unclear. Germline V gene data show CDR1 as MNHEY and CDR2 as SVGAGI. CDR3 length equals 15 residues. V lost 6 bases, J lost 0 bases, and 12 bases lay in between. CDR3 protein: CASSLALSSYNEQFF. The CDR3, as DNA: TGTGCCAGCAGCTTGGCGTTAAGCTCCTACAATGAGCAGTTCTTC.

V gene TRBV28 combines with J gene TRBJ2-7; D perhaps matches TRBD1 (6 bases). The CDR3 sequence is 13 residues long. CDR1 MDHEN and CDR2 SYDVKM come from the germline V gene. V was clipped by 5 bases and J by 7 bases, with 15 bases between them. The CDR3 loop is CASSQWGLGEQYF. CDR3 nucleotides: TGTGCCAGCAGTCAGTGGGGGCTAGGGGAGCAGTACTTC.

The J gene is TRBJ2-1, the V gene TRBV28; perhaps TRBD1 as D (6 bases). Trimming removed 2 bases at V and 8 bases at J, with 10 bases between. Per germline, CDR1 MDHEN and CDR2 SYDVKM. The CDR3 totals 13 residues. In nucleotides, the CDR3 is TGTGCCAGCAGTTTAAGGCAGGGGTATGAGCAGTTCTTC. Protein sequence: CASSLRQGYEQFF.

J is TRBJ1-3 and V is TRBV14; D is possibly TRBD1 (6 bases). Per the germline V gene, CDR1 is SGHDN and CDR2 is FVKESK. V lost 5 bases and J 2 bases, leaving 10 bases between the germline ends. The CDR3 extends over 14 amino acids. The CDR3 sequence is CASSFSGAGNTIYF. Here the CDR3 DNA reads TGTGCCAGCAGCTTCTCAGGGGCTGGAAACACCATATATTTT.

The chain joins TRBV2 to TRBJ1-5; tentative D call: TRBD1 (5 bases). Germline lookup yields CDR1 SNHLY and CDR2 FYNNEI. V dropped 4 bases and J dropped 7 bases, with 11 bases sitting between them. The CDR3 sequence is 13 residues long. The DNA for the CDR3 is TGTGCCAGCAGTGTGGGGGTTTCCCAGCCCCAGCATTTT. This encodes CASSVGVSQPQHF.

The J gene is TRBJ1-1, the V gene TRBV28; D might be TRBD1 (6 bases). The CDR3 runs to 15 residues. Germline V lookup: CDR1 MDHEN, CDR2 SYDVKM. Trimming removed 5 bases from V and 7 bases from J, with 20 bases in between. Here the CDR3 reads CASSPLGGRRSEAFF. The CDR3 nucleotides read TGTGCCAGCAGTCCCCTAGGGGGGCGTAGGAGTGAAGCTTTCTTT. Looking up the rest from reference TRBV28 and TRBJ1-1 gives the full variable domain: DVKVTQSSRYLVKRTGEKVFLECVQDMDHENMFWYRQDPGLGLRLIYFSYDVKMKEKGDIPEGYSVSREKKERFSLILESASTNQTSMYLCASSPLGGRRSEAFFGQGTRLTVV.

The chain recombines TRBV6-5 with TRBJ1-2, with no clear D. In germline, CDR1 is MNHEY, CDR2 SVGAGI. CDR3 length: 16 amino acids. Trimming took off 0 bases at V and 0 bases at J, with 11 bases between the two ends. DNA of the CDR3: TGTGCCAGCAGTTACTCCCGCCACCTTTCTAACTATGGCTACACCTTC. It specifies CASSYSRHLSNYGYTF.

CDR3: CASSTRQGEAFF. The CDR3 DNA reads as TGTGCCAGCAGCACCCGACAGGGTGAAGCTTTCTTT. The chain has TRBV13 and TRBJ1-1, with TRBD1 identical over 7 bases. Germline V CDR1 and CDR2: PRHDT, FYEKMQ (reference sequence). Trimming removed 5 bases from V and 7 bases from J; junction bases left unmatched: 4. This CDR3 is 12 amino acids long.

The genes are TRBV7-6 and TRBJ2-5, with TRBD2 as a possible D gene (6 bases). V dropped 4 bases and J dropped 11 bases, with 14 bases sitting between them. Germline CDR1 SGHVS, CDR2 FNYEAQ. The CDR3 length is 12 residues. DNA of the CDR3: TGTGCCAGCAGCTCGGAGGGAATCAAGCAGTACTTC. Translation gives CASSSEGIKQYF. Full variable domain (missing parts from reference TRBV7-6 and TRBJ2-5): GAGVSQSPRYKVTKRGQDVALRCDPISGHVSLYWYRQALGQGPEFLTYFNYEAQQDKSGLPNDRFSAERPEGSISTLTIQRTEQRDSAMYRCASSSEGIKQYFGPGTRLLVL.

The V call is TRBV25-1, the J call TRBJ2-1; 11 nucleotides align to TRBD2. The J segment lost 1 base and the V segment lost 6 bases, leaving 5 bases of the junction unmatched. Germline-derived CDR1 and CDR2 are MGHDK and SYGVNS. The CDR3 contains 16 residues. Written as DNA, the CDR3 is TGTGCCAGCAGCTGGACTAGCGGGCGTTCCTACAATGAGCAGTTCTTC. Its translation: CASSWTSGRSYNEQFF.

The chain combines TRBV7-9 with TRBJ2-5, with D hard to call. The CDR3 length is 14 residues. CDR1 is SEHNR and CDR2 is FQNEAQ in the germline V gene (reference sequence). V lost 0 bases, J lost 1 base, and 6 bases lay in between. As DNA, the CDR3 is TGTGCCAGCAGCTTAGCGCAGCCCCAAGAGACCCAGTACTTC. Residues: CASSLAQPQETQYF. The full variable domain, rest sourced from reference TRBV7-9 and TRBJ2-5, is DTGVSQNPRHKITKRGQNVTFRCDPISEHNRLYWYRQTLGQGPEFLTYFQNEAQLEKSRLLSDRFSAERPKGSFSTLEIQRTEQGDSAMYLCASSLAQPQETQYFGPGTRLLVL.

The CDR3 nucleotides read TGTGCCAGCAGTCCGCTGACTAGCGGGAGGGTAACCGGGGAGCTGTTTTTT. Its protein product is CASSPLTSGRVTGELFF. The rearrangement joins TRBV27 to TRBJ2-2; 14 bases are shared with TRBD2. CDR1 is MNHEY, CDR2 SMNVEV, per germline (reference sequence). V lost 5 bases to trimming and J lost 5 bases; unmatched junction nucleotides: 7. The length of the CDR3 is 17 residues.

This chain links TRBV5-1 with TRBJ2-7; D assignment may be TRBD1 or TRBD2 (5 bases each). Trimming left V 1 base short and J 1 base short, with 12 bases between. Germline V gene data show CDR1 as SGHRS and CDR2 as YFSETQ. This CDR3 is 15 amino acids long. CDR3 residues: CASSLRDGPSYEQYF. The CDR3 region has the DNA TGCGCCAGCAGCTTGCGGGACGGACCATCCTACGAGCAGTACTTC.

This sequence joins TRBV2 and TRBJ2-6; possibly TRBD1 for D (5 bases). The CDR3 has 19 residues. V gave up 0 bases and J gave up 0 bases, with 15 bases separating them. Germline loops: CDR1 SNHLY, CDR2 FYNNEI. CDR3 in DNA: TGTGCCAGCAGTGAAGCGGCGACAGCTATTAACTCTGGGGCCAACGTCCTGACTTTC. It encodes CASSEAATAINSGANVLTF.

The rearrangement links TRBV6-5 to TRBJ2-2; D is unresolved. Germline-derived CDR1 and CDR2 are MNHEY and SVGAGI. The CDR3 runs 13 residues. Trimming took off 2 bases at V and 6 bases at J, with 7 bases between the two ends. Written as DNA, the CDR3 is TGTGCCAGCAGTTACCGGCTAGCCGGGGAGCTGTTTTTT. Its translation: CASSYRLAGELFF.

The chain links TRBV6-5 to TRBJ1-1, with 8 nucleotides matching TRBD1. CDR3 length: 16 amino acids. V trimming: 2 bases; J trimming: 1 base; junction bases outside the gene matches: 6. Looked up from germline, CDR1 is MNHEY and CDR2 is SVGAGI. CDR3 region: CASSYRQTGGNTEAFF. In DNA form, the CDR3 reads TGTGCCAGCAGTTACAGGCAAACAGGGGGGAACACTGAAGCTTTCTTT.

The chain employs TRBV5-6 and TRBJ2-5; D is uncertain. This CDR3 has 13 amino acids. Germline assignment: CDR1 SGHDT and CDR2 YYEEEE. Trimming shortened V by 3 bases and J by 5 bases, and 11 bases separated the two germline ends. The CDR3 sequence: CASSSILGETQYF. The CDR3 coding sequence is TGTGCCAGCAGCTCCATCTTGGGGGAGACCCAGTACTTC.

The rearrangement joins TRBV18 to TRBJ2-1, with D possibly being TRBD2 (6 bases). The CDR3 is 15 residues long. The V and J ends lost 5 bases and 7 bases respectively, with 18 bases between them. Germline V gene sequence: CDR1 KGHSH, CDR2 LQKENI. This CDR3 is CASSGDWDLSNEQFF. CDR3 DNA sequence: TGTGCCAGCTCAGGGGACTGGGATTTGAGTAATGAGCAGTTCTTC.